This paragraph covers one T cell receptor (beta chain) sequence. Its antigen remains unidentified. The source of the sample is a study of cytomegalovirus exposure and HLA in healthy donors. Primers: 60 Vbeta forward and 13 Jbeta reverse. Sequencing used immunoSEQ multiplex PCR; TCRdb keeps in-frame clones, though not all of them. Among over 110,000 clones listed, 80% to 85% were seen once. The study's findings and limits: Among TCR beta chains, those listed as cytomegalovirus-associated numbered some 170. A later analysis reportedly identified an Asian-associated ancestry cluster as carrying fewer N-insertions than the 666-donor mean.

Healthy bone marrow donors made up the cohort. The receptor comes from a male donor in good health and CMV-seropositive. The sequencing sample was made of PBMCs.

The CDR3 is CASSPVTDTQYF. CDR3 in DNA: TGTGCCAGCTCGCCGGTCACAGATACGCAGTATTTT. V is TRBV2 and J is TRBJ2-3; D is ambiguous. The germline V gene encodes CDR1 SNHLY and CDR2 FYNNEI. Trimming took 8 bases from V and 2 from J, leaving 8 bases between them. This CDR3 comprises 12 residues.